The present TCR beta chain was sequenced within a study of shared clonotypes between healthy human individuals. This table comes from immunoSEQ multiplex PCR, and its TCRdb copy is limited to in-frame clones, with some not included. The sample has over 2 million clones, about 95% seen once; the top ten hold more than 0.1%. The V end lost 3 bases, the J end lost 4 bases, and 12 bases lay between the germline ends. This CDR3 comprises 15 residues. The germline V gene encodes CDR1 SEHNR and CDR2 FQNEAQ (reference sequence). The chain carries TRBV7-9 and TRBJ2-2; a weak D match, TRBD1 (6 bases). Sequences were obtained from naive CD4+ T cells sorted from blood. As to subset: CD45RA+ positively selected. The TCR sequence derives from a man younger than 35 in good health. The CDR3 region is CASSFSGEGTGELFF. Written as DNA, the CDR3 is TGTGCCAGCAGCTTTTCAGGGGAAGGCACCGGGGAGCTGTTTTTT.